This T cell receptor beta chain came from a study of control samples from healthy donors and cancer patients. Data came from immunoSEQ multiplex PCR; TCRdb stores just in-frame clones and leaves some out. The sample carries 46,000 or so clones, around 90% recorded once. The sample comprised PBMCs. This TCR came from a young man with colorectal cancer.

The CDR3: CASSYHSGTQYF. CDR3 DNA: TGTGCCAGCAGTTACCACTCCGGGACCCAGTACTTC. The rearrangement joins TRBV6-2 or TRBV6-3 to TRBJ2-5; D not resolved. Trimming left V 2 bases short and J 7 bases short, with 8 bases between. The CDR3 is made up of 12 amino acids. The V gene's germline CDR1 is MNHEY and CDR2 SVGEGT.